This TCR beta chain was documented in a study of cytomegalovirus exposure and HLA in healthy donors. V lost 4 bases, J lost 6 bases, and 12 bases stayed unmatched. The CDR3 sequence is 17 residues long. In germline, CDR1 is SGHRS, CDR2 YFSETQ. Using immunoSEQ multiplex PCR, the repertoire was profiled, and TCRdb retains in-frame clones only, with some absent. Of 90,000 to 100,000 clones listed, roughly 87% were seen once; the top ten hold under 6.5%. Concerning this clone itself: Its antigen is unidentified.

Study-wide results and caveats: The study labeled approximately 150 TCR beta chains cytomegalovirus-associated. Both high specificity and high sensitivity reportedly marked the classifier's diagnosis of cytomegalovirus status.

The donors were in the approximately 120-subject validation cohort; that cohort was separate from the approximately 670-subject first cohort. Sequenced input: PBMCs. This sequence joins TRBV5-1 and TRBJ2-2; 10 bases match TRBD2. This clonotype was obtained from a man between 18 and 29 years old in good health and CMV-seropositive. CDR3 nucleotide sequence: TGCGCCAGCAGCCGCTCTCTAGCGGGAGATTTGTCCGGGGAGCTGTTTTTT. Its protein product is CASSRSLAGDLSGELFF.